Following are 25 T cell receptor beta chains from one sample sequenced in a study of cytomegalovirus exposure and HLA in healthy donors. Generated by immunoSEQ multiplex PCR, the TCRdb table keeps only in-frame clones and is missing some. The data hold about 240,000 clones, with 70% to 90% observed a single time. Sequenced input: PBMCs. The receptors derive from a woman in her thirties in good health and CMV-seropositive.

This chain joins TRBV29-1 and TRBJ1-1; D is possibly TRBD1 (5 bases). V lost 8 bases to trimming and J lost 4 bases, with 14 bases between them. Germline V gene data show CDR1 as SQVTM and CDR2 as ANQGSEA. This CDR3 is 12 amino acids long. The CDR3 nucleotides are TGCAGCTGTTGGACCAGGGTCACTGAAGCTTTCTTT. It yields the protein CSCWTRVTEAFF.

The chain is built from TRBV27 and TRBJ2-7; tentative D call: TRBD2 (6 bases). The V end was cut by 6 bases, the J end by 3 bases, with 9 bases between. Germline CDR1 reads MNHEY; CDR2 reads SMNVEV (reference sequence). The CDR3 sequence is 12 residues long. Written as DNA, the CDR3 is TGTGCCAGCAGATGGGACTTCTACGAGCAGTACTTC. Its translation is CASRWDFYEQYF.

Details on this clone: This could be a read error, since a much larger clone is one nucleotide away. CDR3: CASSLDRYNEQFF. In nucleotides, the CDR3 is TGTGCCAGCAGCTTGGACAGGTACAATGAGCAGTTCTTC. This chain joins TRBV5-6 and TRBJ2-1; a possible D gene is TRBD1 (5 bases). Germline CDR1 SGHDT, CDR2 YYEEEE. The CDR3 runs 13 residues. V lost 0 bases to trimming and J lost 4 bases, with 5 bases between them.

This sequence joins TRBV27 and TRBJ1-5, with D maybe TRBD1 (6 bases). The V end lost 2 bases, the J end lost 6 bases, and 14 bases lay between the germline ends. Germline values: CDR1 MNHEY, CDR2 SMNVEV (reference sequence). The CDR3 length is 15 residues. The CDR3 protein is CASSLSRGDTQPQHF. The CDR3 DNA is TGTGCCAGCAGTTTAAGTCGGGGGGACACTCAGCCCCAGCATTTT.

The chain combines TRBV30 with TRBJ1-1; possible D gene TRBD1, 6 bases. V lost 2 bases and J lost 0, with 10 bases in between. CDR1 and CDR2 from the germline V gene are GTSNPN and SVGIG (reference sequence). The CDR3 totals 14 residues. This chain's CDR3 is CAWSRGALNTEAFF. The CDR3 DNA reads as TGTGCCTGGAGTCGGGGGGCCTTGAACACTGAAGCTTTCTTT.

This chain joins TRBV27 and TRBJ1-2, with D perhaps matching TRBD1 (5 bases). V gave up 2 bases and J gave up 5 bases, with 6 bases separating them. Per germline, CDR1 MNHEY and CDR2 SMNVEV (reference sequence). The CDR3 loop spans 12 amino acids. The CDR3 spells CASSLAGYGYTF. The CDR3 nucleotides read TGTGCCAGCAGTTTAGCAGGGTATGGCTACACCTTC.

Notes on this clone: The germline gene is not matched at one end of the junction; a read error may be the cause. The V call is TRBV5-3, the J call TRBJ1-1, with D unresolved. TRBV5-3 is filed as an ORF, its function uncertain. This CDR3 contains 14 residues. This CDR3 reads CASSLGLSGTEAFF. CDR3 DNA: TGTGCCAGCAGCTTGGGCCTTAGCGGGACTGAAGCTTTCTTT.

This chain links TRBV5-1 with TRBJ2-3; 12 bases line up with TRBD1. Per germline, CDR1 SGHRS and CDR2 YFSETQ. After removal of 0 bases from V and 2 bases from J, the junction contained 4 bases not matched to a gene. The CDR3 is made up of 17 amino acids. The CDR3 spells CASSLGDRGRSTDTQYF. Written as DNA, the CDR3 is TGCGCCAGCAGCTTGGGGGACAGGGGGCGTTCCACAGATACGCAGTATTTT.

V and J are TRBV7-8 and TRBJ2-7; 10 bases match TRBD1. V gave up 5 bases and J gave up 5 bases; unmatched junction bases: 3. Germline CDR1 reads SGHVS; CDR2 reads FQNEAQ. The length of the CDR3 is 13 residues. CDR3 in DNA: TGTGCCAGCAGCCAGGGACAGGGGAACGAGCAGTACTTC. It translates to CASSQGQGNEQYF.

This clone was observed once. This chain connects TRBV7-3 to TRBJ1-1, with 10 bases fitting TRBD1. Germline loops: CDR1 SGHTA, CDR2 FQGTGA. V lost 4 bases, J lost 3 bases, and 5 bases stayed unmatched. This CDR3 spans 15 amino acids. CDR3 loop: CASSSTGTGDTEAFF. The CDR3 nucleotides are TGTGCCAGCAGCTCTACCGGGACAGGGGACACTGAAGCTTTCTTT.

This clone was detected a few times. This chain links TRBV6-5 with TRBJ1-2; the match to TRBD1 covers 8 bases. Trimming took 4 bases from V and 4 from J; bases not matched to a gene: 11. Looked up from germline, CDR1 is MNHEY and CDR2 is SVGAGI. CDR3 length equals 16 residues. DNA for the CDR3: TGTGCCAGCAGTTCATCACAGGGGGACCCTTTCTATGGCTACACCTTC. It translates to CASSSSQGDPFYGYTF.

The sample holds many counts of this clone. The chain uses TRBV11-2 and TRBJ2-1; D perhaps matches TRBD1 (5 bases). The CDR3 has 12 amino acids. Trimming shortened V by 6 bases and J by 10 bases, and 13 bases separated the two germline ends. Germline loops: CDR1 SGHAT, CDR2 FQNNGV. CDR3 sequence (DNA): TGTGCCAGCAGTCTGACAGTTTGGGAGCAGTTCTTC. Its translation: CASSLTVWEQFF.

Notes on this clone: At one end the junction does not follow the germline gene, possibly because of a read error. The rearrangement uses TRBV5-6 and TRBJ2-5; 7 bases map to TRBD1. The CDR3 runs to 13 residues. In germline, CDR1 is SGHDT, CDR2 YYEEEE. CDR3 residues: CASSLVGQKNPDF. In DNA, the CDR3 is TGTGCCAGCAGCTTGGTGGGACAGAAGAATCCGGACTTC.

The V call is TRBV30, the J call TRBJ1-1; no reliable D call. Germline values: CDR1 GTSNPN, CDR2 SVGIG (reference sequence). V gave up 2 bases and J gave up 8 bases, with 15 bases separating them. There are 13 residues in the CDR3. The CDR3 nucleotides read TGTGCCTGGAGTTTGGGAGGCAGGAGAGAAGCTTTCTTT. The encoded protein is CAWSLGGRREAFF.

The gene calls are TRBV4-2 and TRBJ2-5; 7 bases are a match to TRBD2. The length of the CDR3 is 16 residues. J was trimmed by 2 bases and V by 0 bases; bases with no gene match: 6. Germline loops: CDR1 LGHNA, CDR2 YNFKEQ. The CDR3 DNA reads as TGTGCCAGCAGCCAAGATTATCTGGGGGGGCAAGAGACCCAGTACTTC. It is translated as CASSQDYLGGQETQYF.

The chain links TRBV19 to TRBJ1-1; tentative D call: TRBD1 (5 bases). V shed 5 bases and J shed 3 bases, with 13 bases lying between them. Germline lookup yields CDR1 LNHDA and CDR2 SQIVND (reference sequence). This CDR3 is 14 amino acids long. CDR3 loop: CASSARTSHTEAFF. CDR3 sequence (DNA): TGTGCCAGTAGTGCTCGGACAAGCCACACTGAAGCTTTCTTT.

This clone came up once. This chain joins TRBV7-8 and TRBJ1-3, with 7 bases lining up with TRBD1. V lost 3 bases and J lost 0; bases outside the gene matches: 11. The CDR3 covers 18 residues. Per the germline V gene, CDR1 is SGHVS and CDR2 is FQNEAQ. The CDR3 loop reads CASSLTSGQQFSGNTIYF. The CDR3 coding sequence is TGTGCCAGCAGCTTGACCTCGGGACAGCAGTTCTCTGGAAACACCATATATTTT.

This clone has only one observation. Germline and junction disagree at one end, which may indicate a read error. This chain joins TRBV7-7 and TRBJ2-5, with a weak D call TRBD1 (6 bases). This CDR3 region has 14 residues. Germline V gives CDR1 SSHAT, CDR2 FNYEAQ (reference sequence). CDR3 bases: TGTGCTAGCAGCTTAGGGACATCCCAAGAGACCCAGTACTTC. Its translation: CASSLGTSQETQYF.

The rearrangement uses TRBV6-5 and TRBJ2-3; 7 bases map to TRBD1. CDR3 size: 16 residues. Per the germline V gene, CDR1 is MNHEY and CDR2 is SVGAGI. Germline trimming cut 4 bases from V and 4 bases from J; bases unmatched to any gene: 11. The CDR3 protein is CASSSAEGGDSDTQYF. The CDR3 nucleotides are TGTGCCAGCAGTTCCGCGGAAGGGGGCGATTCAGATACGCAGTATTTT.

V gene TRBV6-4 combines with J gene TRBJ2-3; D is possibly TRBD1 (5 bases). The V and J ends lost 6 bases and 2 bases respectively, with 15 bases between them. This CDR3 comprises 15 residues. Germline lookup yields CDR1 MRHNA and CDR2 SNTAGT. This CDR3 is CASSQGNGSTDTQYF. The CDR3 nucleotides read TGTGCCAGCAGCCAGGGAAACGGCTCCACAGATACGCAGTATTTT.

This chain links TRBV18 with TRBJ1-5; D is ambiguous. CDR1 and CDR2 (germline): KGHSH, LQKENI. V was trimmed by 2 bases and J by 4 bases, leaving 12 bases between them. The CDR3 consists of 15 residues. The CDR3, as DNA: TGTGCCAGCTCACCATTGGGCCAGATGAATCAGCCCCAGCATTTT. Amino acid sequence: CASSPLGQMNQPQHF.

The CDR3 DNA sequence: TGCGCCAGCAGCGAACTTACGGCGGCCTACGAGCAGTACTTC. Encoded protein: CASSELTAAYEQYF. J is TRBJ2-7 and V is TRBV5-1; D is unclear. Trimming left V 4 bases short and J 2 bases short, with 13 bases between. This CDR3 has 14 residues. CDR1 and CDR2 from the germline V gene are SGHRS and YFSETQ.

This sequence joins TRBV18 and TRBJ2-7; 8 bases agree with TRBD2. After removal of 2 bases from V and 4 bases from J, the junction contained 13 bases not matched to a gene. In germline, CDR1 is KGHSH, CDR2 LQKENI. The CDR3 extends over 17 amino acids. The CDR3 spells CASSPSNRAGGKYEQYF. In DNA, the CDR3 is TGTGCCAGCTCACCATCCAATCGCGCGGGAGGAAAATACGAGCAGTACTTC.

This chain joins TRBV5-1 and TRBJ2-7; D is perhaps TRBD1 (5 bases). Germline loops: CDR1 SGHRS, CDR2 YFSETQ. V was pared by 3 bases and J by 3 bases, with 16 bases between. CDR3 size: 15 residues. CDR3 sequence reads: CASSYQGNGNYEQYF. CDR3 bases: TGCGCCAGCAGCTACCAGGGTAATGGGAACTACGAGCAGTACTTC.

The chain uses TRBV6-5 and TRBJ2-7; D may be TRBD2 (5 bases). The V gene's germline CDR1 is MNHEY and CDR2 SVGAGI. This CDR3 has 15 residues. V lost 6 bases to trimming and J lost 1 base, with 16 bases between them. CDR3 sequence: CASSPPGRGSYEQYF. The CDR3 DNA reads as TGTGCCAGCAGCCCCCCAGGTCGGGGATCCTACGAGCAGTACTTC.